Following are 21 T cell receptor beta chains from one sample sequenced in a study of cytomegalovirus exposure and HLA in healthy donors (dated by TCRdb to about 2017). Libraries were constructed by the immunoSEQ multiplex PCR assay. The multiplex PCR relied on a mix of 60 forward primers for TCR Vbeta segments and 13 reverse primers for TCR Jbeta segments. TCRdb retrieved this table from immuneACCESS and kept in-frame rearrangements only. Not all clones are present; in checked studies, unresolved V genes account for under half, and no reason is known for the remainder. This sample gives some 210,000 clones in total; approximately 80% of them show up just once. The ten largest clones represent 3.8% of the sample. Input material: PBMCs. The receptors shown here come from a male donor in good health and CMV-seronegative.

The chain links TRBV5-1 to TRBJ2-7, with D possibly being TRBD1 (5 bases). The CDR3 is 14 residues long. From germline, CDR1 is SGHRS and CDR2 YFSETQ. Trimming cost V 1 base and J 2 bases, with 10 bases left between them. The CDR3 protein is CASSLPGLAYEQYF. The CDR3 DNA is TGCGCCAGCAGCTTGCCAGGGTTAGCCTACGAGCAGTACTTC.

This chain links TRBV16 with TRBJ1-4, with D unclear. The CDR3 totals 13 residues. Trimming took off 0 bases at V and 12 bases at J, with 11 bases between the two ends. Germline CDR1 reads KGHSY; CDR2 reads FQNENV. The CDR3 nucleotides are TGTGCCAGCAGCCAATCTCGCAGTAGCGAACTGTTTTTT. Translation gives CASSQSRSSELFF.

J is TRBJ1-5 and V is TRBV11-1; possibly TRBD1 for D (5 bases). V was pared by 1 base and J by 1 base, with 20 bases between. This CDR3 comprises 19 residues. Germline V gene data show CDR1 as SGHAT and CDR2 as FQDESV (reference sequence). For the CDR3, the DNA is TGTGCCAGCAGCTTAGGTGTGGCAGGGATTCGGGAGAGCAATCAGCCCCAGCATTTT. As protein: CASSLGVAGIRESNQPQHF.

The chain couples TRBV27 to TRBJ1-2; 7 bases agree with TRBD1. Germline values: CDR1 MNHEY, CDR2 SMNVEV (reference sequence). The trim removed 4 bases at V and 8 bases at J, leaving 4 bases unmatched. This CDR3 spans 12 amino acids. CDR3 amino acids: CASSSYRGGYTF. Written as DNA, the CDR3 is TGTGCCAGCAGTTCCTACAGGGGAGGCTACACCTTC.

This sequence joins TRBV4-2 and TRBJ2-5; the match to TRBD1 covers 9 bases. The DNA end is more similar to TRBJ2-7, so the J call may be wrong. The CDR3 totals 15 residues. Germline-derived CDR1 and CDR2 are LGHNA and YNFKEQ. The CDR3 region is CASSQDRTGAYEQYF. The CDR3 coding sequence is TGTGCCAGCAGCCAAGACAGGACAGGGGCTTACGAGCAGTACTTC.

V gene TRBV29-1 combines with J gene TRBJ2-1, with D uncertain. The germline V gene has CDR1 SQVTM and CDR2 ANQGSEA. V shed 2 bases and J shed 2 bases, with 13 bases lying between them. The CDR3 contains 15 residues. Written as DNA, the CDR3 is TGCAGCGTTGAACCAGCGACGAGTCCCTACAATGAGCAGTTCTTC. It specifies CSVEPATSPYNEQFF.

The rearrangement joins TRBV15 to TRBJ2-1; a possible D gene is TRBD1 (6 bases). CDR1 is LNHNV, CDR2 YYDKDF, per germline (reference sequence). V lost 2 bases and J 2 bases, leaving 13 bases between the germline ends. The CDR3 is 16 amino acids. CDR3 region: CATSRPTGYPYNEQFF. In DNA, the CDR3 is TGTGCCACCAGCAGACCGACAGGTTACCCCTACAATGAGCAGTTCTTC.

The V gene is TRBV18, the J gene TRBJ1-1; TRBD1 matches 9 bases. The germline CDR1 and CDR2 sequences are KGHSH and LQKENI. CDR3 length equals 16 residues. Trimming cost V 1 base and J 6 bases; bases outside gene matches: 9. CDR3 in amino acids: CASSPQMGQGNAEAFF. CDR3 DNA sequence: TGTGCCAGCTCACCACAAATGGGACAGGGTAACGCTGAAGCTTTCTTT.

This sequence joins TRBV27 and TRBJ2-3; 7 nucleotides align to TRBD1. CDR3 size: 15 residues. V trimming: 5 bases; J trimming: 2 bases; junction bases outside the gene matches: 7. Germline V gene data show CDR1 as MNHEY and CDR2 as SMNVEV (reference sequence). Here the CDR3 reads CASSRDRVPTDTQYF. The CDR3 bases are TGTGCCAGCAGTCGCGACAGGGTCCCCACAGATACGCAGTATTTT.

The chain recombines TRBV28 with TRBJ2-1; 8 bases are a match to TRBD2. Germline V gene sequence: CDR1 MDHEN, CDR2 SYDVKM. Unmatched junction bases numbered 11, after V lost 6 bases and J lost 10 bases. The CDR3 length is 14 residues. CDR3 sequence (DNA): TGTGCCAGCAGGAGCGGAGCGGGAGTAAGGGAGCAGTTCTTC. It translates to CASRSGAGVREQFF. Supplemented by reference TRBV28 and TRBJ2-1, the full variable domain reads DVKVTQSSRYLVKRTGEKVFLECVQDMDHENMFWYRQDPGLGLRLIYFSYDVKMKEKGDIPEGYSVSREKKERFSLILESASTNQTSMYLCASRSGAGVREQFFGPGTRLTVL.

This chain joins TRBV5-8 and TRBJ2-1; 10 bases are a match to TRBD2. The V segment lost 0 bases and the J segment 4 bases; nucleotides outside the gene matches: 7. This CDR3 comprises 17 residues. Per germline, CDR1 SGHTS and CDR2 YDEGEE. The CDR3 nucleotides read TGTGCCAGCAGCTTGGAGGGGACTAGCGCCTCTTACAATGAGCAGTTCTTC. Translation gives CASSLEGTSASYNEQFF.

The rearrangement uses TRBV4-1 and TRBJ2-1; 7 bases are shared with TRBD2. V trimming: 0 bases; J trimming: 5 bases; junction bases outside the gene matches: 7. This CDR3 contains 16 residues. Germline V gives CDR1 MGHRA, CDR2 YSYEKL. The CDR3 is CASSQEVSGSHNEQFF. The CDR3 region has the DNA TGCGCCAGCAGCCAAGAAGTTAGCGGGTCCCACAATGAGCAGTTCTTC.

The chain combines TRBV29-1 with TRBJ1-2; 7 bases fit TRBD1. J lost 0 bases, V lost 5 bases, and 12 bases had no gene match. CDR3 length: 16 amino acids. Per germline, CDR1 SQVTM and CDR2 ANQGSEA. The chain's CDR3 is CSVLGKGARSNYGYTF. DNA of the CDR3: TGCAGCGTTTTAGGAAAGGGGGCTCGTTCTAACTATGGCTACACCTTC.

This clone was detected a few times. The V gene is TRBV6-4, the J gene TRBJ1-5; 7 bases are shared with TRBD1. With V trimmed by 3 bases and J by 5 bases, 4 bases remained unmatched. This CDR3 region has 14 residues. CDR1 and CDR2 from the germline V gene are MRHNA and SNTAGT. CDR3 DNA sequence: TGTGCCAGCAGTGAGACAGGGTTATATCAGCCCCAGCATTTT. Translated: CASSETGLYQPQHF.

Here the CDR3 reads CASSWDRGGTLGTEAFF. The CDR3 bases are TGCGCCAGCAGCTGGGATCGCGGGGGCACATTAGGCACTGAAGCTTTCTTT. The V gene is TRBV4-1, the J gene TRBJ1-1, with D possibly TRBD1 on 6 matching bases. The CDR3 has 17 amino acids. Trimming stripped 5 bases from V and 4 bases from J, with 23 bases between. From germline, CDR1 is MGHRA and CDR2 YSYEKL.

The chain's CDR3 is CASSVALYGYTF. CDR3 in DNA: TGTGCCAGCAGTGTAGCCCTCTATGGCTACACCTTC. This chain connects TRBV6-1 to TRBJ1-2; D is unclear. CDR1 is MNHNS and CDR2 is SASEGT in the germline V gene. CDR3 length: 12 residues. Trimming cost V 4 bases and J 4 bases, with 7 bases left between them.

The V and J genes are TRBV6-5 and TRBJ2-1, with a possible D match to TRBD2 (6 bases). Between the trimmed V and J ends, which lost 1 base and 6 bases, there was a span of 10 bases. The CDR3 is made up of 14 amino acids. Germline-derived CDR1 and CDR2 are MNHEY and SVGAGI. CDR3 in amino acids: CASSYLAGTNEQFF. As DNA, the CDR3 is TGTGCCAGCAGTTACTTGGCGGGGACCAATGAGCAGTTCTTC.

This clone is a singleton in its sample. This sequence joins TRBV4-2 and TRBJ2-3, with 7 bases aligning to TRBD2. The CDR3 is 17 amino acids. Germline CDR1 is LGHNA and CDR2 is YNFKEQ. Trimming removed 1 base from V and 2 bases from J; junction bases left unmatched: 9. The CDR3 loop is CASSQVGASGLTDTQYF. CDR3 DNA: TGTGCCAGCAGCCAAGTAGGAGCTAGCGGTCTCACAGATACGCAGTATTTT.

The chain recombines TRBV25-1 with TRBJ1-1; 9 positions agree with TRBD1. CDR3 length equals 15 residues. Germline trimming cut 4 bases from V and 10 bases from J; bases unmatched to any gene: 13. Germline CDR1 and CDR2: MGHDK and SYGVNS. The CDR3 reads CASSGPETGGRVAFF. CDR3 sequence (DNA): TGTGCCAGCAGTGGACCAGAAACAGGGGGCCGAGTAGCTTTCTTT.

The rearrangement links TRBV6-1 to TRBJ1-1, with D unresolved. Germline V gene lookup returns CDR1 MNHNS and CDR2 SASEGT. Trimming stripped 5 bases from V and 1 base from J, with 8 bases between. CDR3 size: 13 residues. The CDR3 sequence is CASSIVQNTEAFF. Here the CDR3 DNA reads TGTGCCAGCAGTATCGTACAGAACACTGAAGCTTTCTTT.

This clone was found a few times. This chain uses TRBV5-1 with TRBJ1-2; 7 nucleotides agree with TRBD1. This CDR3 comprises 12 residues. The V segment lost 2 bases and the J segment 6 bases; nucleotides outside the gene matches: 1. Germline lookup yields CDR1 SGHRS and CDR2 YFSETQ. The CDR3, as DNA: TGCGCCAGCAGCTTCACAGGGGATGGCTACACCTTC. This sequence encodes CASSFTGDGYTF.